This T cell receptor beta chain was sequenced in a study of identical twins. From the 5' RACE reads, TCRdb called clonotypes with MiXCR, one entry per CDR3 protein. The sample has 450,000 or so distinct CDR3 sequences, 20% to 25% seen once. This clonotype was detected only a few times. Its antigen is unknown. Every sampled donor was Caucasian and healthy. Regarding the study as a whole: Memory repertoires showed no such pattern, whereas abundant cord blood beta clonotypes carried fewer insertions.

CDR3 size: 16 residues. Unmatched junction bases numbered 8, after V lost 3 bases and J lost 10 bases. The germline V gene has CDR1 MNHEY and CDR2 SMNVEV (reference sequence). Separately, the same data were catalogued under a study of T cells expressing NK-cell markers. From that report: Expanded NKG2C+ T cell clones had unclear HCMV specificity.

This receptor was taken from a woman in her late teens or twenties in good health. Specimen: CD4+ T cells sorted from blood. This chain joins TRBV27 and TRBJ2-2; TRBD2 matches at 13 bases. As DNA, the CDR3 is TGTGCCAGCAGTTTCGGAACTAGCGGGGGGGCCTCGGAGCTGTTTTTT. Translation: CASSFGTSGGASELFF.